One and the same sample provided the 26 T cell receptor beta chains below, sequenced in a study of cytomegalovirus exposure and HLA in healthy donors. The PCR contained 60 Vbeta and 13 Jbeta primers. Method: immunoSEQ multiplex PCR; TCRdb's copy keeps in-frame clones and lacks some. The sample lists 200,000 to 250,000 clones, about 79% occurring once. Sequencing was performed on PBMCs. Every receptor here comes from a man between 18 and 35 years old in good health and CMV-seronegative.

The chain recombines TRBV28 with TRBJ1-1; maybe TRBD1 (5 bases). The CDR3 sequence is 15 residues long. The V end was cut by 7 bases, the J end by 5 bases, with 20 bases between. Germline V CDR1 and CDR2: MDHEN, SYDVKM. The CDR3 sequence is CASTTIGGGWTEAFF. CDR3 coding DNA: TGTGCCAGCACAACCATCGGGGGTGGTTGGACTGAAGCTTTCTTT.

This clone showed up just once. This chain connects TRBV9 to TRBJ2-1, with TRBD2 matching over 10 bases. V was clipped by 5 bases and J by 4 bases; unmatched bases: 9. The CDR3 is 16 residues long. Germline assignment: CDR1 SGDLS and CDR2 YYNGEE. Here the CDR3 reads CASSDSLAGSYNEQFF. The CDR3 nucleotides read TGTGCCAGCAGTGATTCACTAGCGGGATCGTACAATGAGCAGTTCTTC.

The chain carries TRBV18 and TRBJ2-1; the match to TRBD2 covers 14 bases. The CDR3 runs 17 residues. The V and J ends lost 0 bases and 4 bases, in that order; junction bases with no gene match: 2. Germline CDR1 and CDR2: KGHSH and LQKENI. The CDR3 bases are TGTGCCAGCTCACCACCGACTAGCGGGGGGGATTACAATGAGCAGTTCTTC. Its protein product is CASSPPTSGGDYNEQFF.

This clone was detected a few times. The chain is built from TRBV29-1 and TRBJ2-1; 7 bases fit TRBD1. This CDR3 comprises 16 residues. J was trimmed by 5 bases and V by 6 bases; bases with no gene match: 16. Germline CDR1 is SQVTM and CDR2 is ANQGSEA. The CDR3: CSVVPGTAIGHNEQFF. CDR3 nucleotide sequence: TGCAGCGTCGTTCCCGGGACAGCGATAGGCCACAATGAGCAGTTCTTC.

The chain links TRBV25-1 to TRBJ1-1, with D tentatively TRBD1 (6 bases). V was clipped by 8 bases and J by 6 bases, with 19 bases between them. The CDR3 contains 14 residues. Germline values: CDR1 MGHDK, CDR2 SYGVNS. DNA for the CDR3: TGTGCCAGCTTCAACCTCGGGGACACCCCTGAAGCTTTCTTT. It encodes CASFNLGDTPEAFF.

CDR3 nucleotides: TGTGCCAGCAGCCCCTACCCGACTAGTTCTAATGAGCAGTTCTTC. Amino acid sequence: CASSPYPTSSNEQFF. The genes are TRBV13 and TRBJ2-1, with D possibly being TRBD2 (6 bases). The germline V and J ends were trimmed by 5 bases and 7 bases, with 18 bases remaining between them. The germline V gene has CDR1 PRHDT and CDR2 FYEKMQ (reference sequence). The CDR3 runs to 15 residues.

The chain's CDR3 is CAWSVLHEQYF. The CDR3 nucleotides read TGTGCCTGGAGTGTACTTCACGAGCAGTACTTC. The rearrangement links TRBV30 to TRBJ2-7; D ambiguous. Trimming took off 0 bases at V and 5 bases at J, with 5 bases between the two ends. The CDR3 loop spans 11 amino acids. CDR1 and CDR2 (germline): GTSNPN, SVGIG (reference sequence).

This clone was detected a few times. The chain recombines TRBV28 with TRBJ1-6; tentative D call: TRBD1 (5 bases). V was trimmed by 1 base and J by 10 bases, leaving 14 bases between them. The CDR3 runs 15 residues. Germline loops: CDR1 MDHEN, CDR2 SYDVKM. CDR3 protein: CASSLLGQGGSPLHF. The CDR3 DNA is TGTGCCAGCAGTTTATTAGGCCAGGGAGGGTCACCCCTCCACTTT.

CDR3 bases: TGTGCCAGTAGCCCACTAGCGGGGGTCGGGGATACGCAGTATTTT. Translated, it gives CASSPLAGVGDTQYF. The chain joins TRBV19 to TRBJ2-3; 11 positions agree with TRBD2. This CDR3 contains 15 residues. J gave up 6 bases and V 6 bases, and 8 bases lay outside the gene matches. CDR1 is LNHDA and CDR2 is SQIVND in the germline V gene (reference sequence).

This clone was observed a handful of times. V is TRBV28 and J is TRBJ2-7; 11 positions agree with TRBD1. Germline values: CDR1 MDHEN, CDR2 SYDVKM. V lost 5 bases and J lost 7; bases outside the gene matches: 7. The length of the CDR3 is 14 residues. The CDR3 loop reads CASSPGQGAGEQYF. CDR3 coding DNA: TGTGCCAGCAGTCCTGGACAGGGGGCGGGAGAGCAGTACTTC.

There are a few counts of this clone. The chain combines TRBV7-2 with TRBJ2-5; 8 nucleotides match TRBD1. Trimming at V came to 3 bases and at J to 5 bases, leaving 2 bases not matched to a gene. Germline lookup yields CDR1 SGHTA and CDR2 FQGNSA. The CDR3 is 13 amino acids. This CDR3 reads CASSLQGAETQYF. The CDR3 region has the DNA TGTGCCAGCAGCTTGCAGGGGGCTGAGACCCAGTACTTC.

The chain employs TRBV29-1 and TRBJ2-1; 11 bases fit TRBD2. Germline V gene sequence: CDR1 SQVTM, CDR2 ANQGSEA. The CDR3 sequence is 15 residues long. Trimming at V came to 1 base and at J to 5 bases, leaving 4 bases not matched to a gene. DNA for the CDR3: TGCAGCGTTGAAGTGATACTAGCGGGGGACAATGAGCAGTTCTTC. Translation: CSVEVILAGDNEQFF.

Only one count was recorded for this clone. The CDR3 nucleotides read TGTGCCAGTATGGGACTAGCGGGTTTAAGCTCCTACGAGCAGTACTTC. Translated: CASMGLAGLSSYEQYF. The chain recombines TRBV2 with TRBJ2-7; 12 bases map to TRBD2. After removal of 9 bases from V and 0 bases from J, the junction contained 9 bases not matched to a gene. CDR3 length equals 16 residues. CDR1 is SNHLY and CDR2 is FYNNEI in the germline V gene. Together with reference TRBV2 and TRBJ2-7, the CDR3 gives the full variable domain: EPEVTQTPSHQVTQMGQEVILRCVPISNHLYFYWYRQILGQKVEFLVSFYNNEISEKSEIFDDQFSVERPDGSNFTLKIRSTKLEDSAMYFCASMGLAGLSSYEQYFGPGTRLTVT.

The rearrangement uses TRBV27 and TRBJ2-3, with 8 bases that match TRBD2. This CDR3 has 16 residues. Looked up from germline, CDR1 is MNHEY and CDR2 is SMNVEV (reference sequence). Trimming cost V 7 bases and J 2 bases; bases outside gene matches: 11. CDR3 coding DNA: TGTGCCAGCAAGGGAGACCGGGGGGGCTACACAGATACGCAGTATTTT. Translated: CASKGDRGGYTDTQYF.

This sequence joins TRBV4-3 and TRBJ1-2; TRBD1 is a possible D gene (6 bases). Trimming cost V 1 base and J 7 bases, with 16 bases left between them. CDR3 length: 15 amino acids. Germline loops: CDR1 LGHNA, CDR2 YSLEER. Here the CDR3 reads CASSQATDSYRGYTF. The CDR3 DNA reads as TGCGCCAGCAGCCAAGCAACGGACAGCTACCGTGGCTACACCTTC.

V and J are TRBV27 and TRBJ2-1; 16 bases agree with TRBD2. The trim removed 4 bases at V and 5 bases at J, leaving 11 bases unmatched. CDR3 length: 19 residues. Germline V gene lookup returns CDR1 MNHEY and CDR2 SMNVEV (reference sequence). The CDR3 region has the DNA TGTGCCAGCAGTTCCCCCGGGACTAGCGGGAGGGGAGCCCACAATGAGCAGTTCTTC. The encoded protein is CASSSPGTSGRGAHNEQFF.

This clone appeared once. The J gene is TRBJ2-2, the V gene TRBV5-1, with 13 nucleotides matching TRBD2. V was pared by 2 bases and J by 7 bases, with 8 bases of the junction left unmatched. The CDR3 is made up of 17 amino acids. Germline CDR1 reads SGHRS; CDR2 reads YFSETQ. In DNA form, the CDR3 reads TGCGCCAGCAGCTTATGGGGACTAGCGGGAATAGTCGGGGAGCTGTTTTTT. Translating it yields CASSLWGLAGIVGELFF. The whole variable domain, filled in from reference TRBV5-1 and TRBJ2-2, reads KAGVTQTPRYLIKTRGQQVTLSCSPISGHRSVSWYQQTPGQGLQFLFEYFSETQRNKGNFPGRFSGRQFSNSRSEMNVSTLELGDSALYLCASSLWGLAGIVGELFFGEGSRLTVL.

V is TRBV30 and J is TRBJ1-1; maybe TRBD1 (6 bases). V shed 3 bases and J shed 11 bases, with 16 bases lying between them. This CDR3 is 12 amino acids long. Germline V lookup: CDR1 GTSNPN, CDR2 SVGIG (reference sequence). CDR3 sequence reads: CAWSAPTGSAFF. DNA for the CDR3: TGTGCCTGGAGCGCCCCCACAGGGAGCGCTTTCTTT.

V gene TRBV9 combines with J gene TRBJ2-2; 9 bases are shared with TRBD2. This CDR3 comprises 18 residues. V dropped 0 bases and J dropped 1; count of bases not matched to a gene: 7. Germline loops: CDR1 SGDLS, CDR2 YYNGEE. For the CDR3, the DNA is TGTGCCAGCAGCGTAGATACTAGCGGGTGGAGGAACACCGGGGAGCTGTTTTTT. Amino acid sequence: CASSVDTSGWRNTGELFF.

CDR3 nucleotides: TGTGCCAGCACCGACAGGGGGGAACAGCCCCAGCATTTT. Translating it yields CASTDRGEQPQHF. The chain joins TRBV6-1 to TRBJ1-5; 9 bases match TRBD1. CDR3 length equals 13 residues. In germline, CDR1 is MNHNS, CDR2 SASEGT. Trimming at V came to 7 bases and at J to 7 bases, leaving 5 bases not matched to a gene.

This CDR3 reads CAWIRGPASTDTQYF. In nucleotides, the CDR3 is TGTGCCTGGATTCGCGGTCCCGCTAGCACAGATACGCAGTATTTT. The chain joins TRBV30 to TRBJ2-3, with unresolved D. This CDR3 contains 15 residues. Germline CDR1 reads GTSNPN; CDR2 reads SVGIG (reference sequence). The ends were cut back, 4 bases at V and 0 bases at J, with 14 bases in the middle.

This clone came up a few times. V and J are TRBV30 and TRBJ2-2; the D gene is possibly TRBD1 (7 bases). There are 13 residues in the CDR3. Trimming left V 7 bases short and J 6 bases short, with 15 bases between. The germline gives CDR1 GTSNPN, CDR2 SVGIG (reference sequence). The CDR3 spells CASTRGASGELFF. The CDR3 coding sequence is TGTGCCTCCACCAGGGGGGCATCCGGGGAGCTGTTTTTT.

Only one count was recorded for this clone. One junction end disagrees with the germline gene, perhaps due to a read error. The J gene is TRBJ2-2, the V gene TRBV7-7; 9 nucleotides agree with TRBD1. The germline CDR1 and CDR2 sequences are SSHAT and FNYEAQ (reference sequence). The CDR3 is 15 amino acids. The chain's CDR3 is CASSPDRGGTGELFF. CDR3 coding DNA: TGTGCTAGCAGCCCGGACAGGGGAGGGACCGGGGAGCTGTTTTTT.

The chain has TRBV10-3 and TRBJ1-2, with TRBD1 identical over 7 bases. V shed 2 bases, J shed 4 bases, and the junction held 4 bases outside the gene matches. From germline, CDR1 is ENHRY and CDR2 SYGVKD. The CDR3 totals 14 residues. The CDR3 region is CAISEPGQFYGYTF. The CDR3 DNA follows: TGTGCCATCAGTGAGCCGGGACAGTTCTATGGCTACACCTTC.

CDR3 residues: CASSFGRGGQPQHF. CDR3 nucleotide sequence: TGTGCCAGCAGTTTTGGGAGAGGAGGGCAGCCCCAGCATTTT. V usage is TRBV28 and J usage is TRBJ1-5; no reliable D call. The CDR3 contains 14 residues. CDR1 is MDHEN and CDR2 is SYDVKM in the germline V gene. Trimming pared 3 bases from V and 7 bases from J, leaving 13 bases between.

This chain joins TRBV4-3 and TRBJ1-4; unclear D gene. This CDR3 spans 16 amino acids. Germline lookup yields CDR1 LGHNA and CDR2 YSLEER. Trimming removed 1 base at V and 8 bases at J, with 17 bases between. The CDR3 sequence is CASSQVHMLGREKLFF. CDR3 nucleotides: TGCGCCAGCAGCCAAGTCCATATGCTAGGTCGGGAAAAACTGTTTTTT.